One and the same sample provided the 21 T cell receptor beta chains below, sequenced in a study of OX40 agonist ivuxolimab in advanced cancers. The protocol was immunoSEQ multiplex PCR, while the TCRdb copy is restricted to in-frame clones and leaves out a portion. The data contain about 58,000 clones, around 87% of them seen just once; the ten biggest clones take up approximately 1.2%. This specimen consisted of CD4+ or CD8+ T cells sorted from blood, obtained in a trial of the OX40 agonist ivuxolimab. These receptors were taken from an adult with an advanced solid tumor such as melanoma, head and neck, liver or kidney cancer.

The CDR3 spells CASSQDARSSGNTIYF. CDR3 bases: TGTGCCAGCAGCCAAGATGCCAGATCCTCTGGAAACACCATATATTTT. The V gene is TRBV4-2, the J gene TRBJ1-3; D unclear. Germline lookup yields CDR1 LGHNA and CDR2 YNFKEQ. The ends were cut back, 0 bases at V and 0 bases at J, with 9 bases in the middle. CDR3 length equals 16 residues.

This clone has a handful of counts. The rearrangement uses TRBV7-2 and TRBJ1-2, with TRBD1 as a possible D gene (5 bases). This CDR3 region has 14 residues. Germline values: CDR1 SGHTA, CDR2 FQGNSA. Trimming left V 1 base short and J 4 bases short, with 10 bases between. CDR3 in amino acids: CASSLDQGLYGYTF. The CDR3 DNA is TGTGCCAGCAGCTTAGATCAGGGACTCTATGGCTACACCTTC.

The chain recombines TRBV6-1 with TRBJ1-1; no clear D gene. Germline V gene data show CDR1 as MNHNS and CDR2 as SASEGT. The CDR3 has 13 amino acids. Trimming pared 1 base from V and 3 bases from J, leaving 6 bases between. CDR3 sequence reads: CASSEGLDTEAFF. Written as DNA, the CDR3 is TGTGCCAGCAGTGAAGGGTTGGACACTGAAGCTTTCTTT.

The CDR3 DNA follows: TGTGCCAGCAGAGTAAGCACAAGTACCGGGGAGCTGTTTTTT. The encoded protein is CASRVSTSTGELFF. The J gene is TRBJ2-2, the V gene TRBV6-1; D is uncertain. Deletions cut 6 bases from V and 5 bases from J, with 13 bases between. Germline V CDR1 and CDR2: MNHNS, SASEGT. The length of the CDR3 is 14 residues.

The V call is TRBV27, the J call TRBJ1-3; unclear D gene. The germline V gene has CDR1 MNHEY and CDR2 SMNVEV (reference sequence). This CDR3 has 15 residues. The V end was cut by 2 bases, the J end by 2 bases, with 10 bases between. The CDR3 loop reads CASSLGVGTGNTIYF. CDR3 DNA sequence: TGTGCCAGCAGTTTAGGAGTAGGGACTGGAAACACCATATATTTT.

The chain combines TRBV2 with TRBJ2-7, with D maybe TRBD2 (5 bases). Germline V gives CDR1 SNHLY, CDR2 FYNNEI. V was trimmed by 6 bases and J by 0 bases, leaving 12 bases between them. The CDR3 consists of 14 residues. Here the CDR3 DNA reads TGTGCCAGCAGCATTGATAGCGACTCCTACGAGCAGTACTTC. It codes for CASSIDSDSYEQYF.

The chain couples TRBV21-1 to TRBJ1-1; the DNA was not used to check the table's D call, TRBD1. TRBV21-1 constitutes a pseudogene. The CDR3 spans 16 residues. In nucleotides, the CDR3 is TGTGCCAGCAGCAAAAGACAGGGCGTTTCGAACACTGAAGCTTTCTTT. This encodes CASSKRQGVSNTEAFF.

The CDR3 loop is CASSRMGANTEAFF. The CDR3 bases are TGTGCCAGCAGCCGAATGGGAGCGAACACTGAAGCTTTCTTT. V and J are TRBV7-2 and TRBJ1-1; D is unclear. V dropped 5 bases and J dropped 1 base, with 11 bases sitting between them. CDR3 size: 14 residues. Germline assignment: CDR1 SGHTA and CDR2 FQGNSA. Using reference TRBV7-2 and TRBJ1-1 for the parts outside the CDR3, the full variable domain is GAGVSQSPSNKVTEKGKDVELRCDPISGHTALYWYRQSLGQGLEFLIYFQGNSAPDKSGLPSDRFSAERTGGSVSTLTIQRTQQEDSAVYLCASSRMGANTEAFFGQGTRLTVV.

The rearrangement joins TRBV7-9 to TRBJ1-4; D gene unclear. Between the trimmed V and J ends, which lost 1 base and 12 bases, there was a span of 18 bases. From germline, CDR1 is SEHNR and CDR2 FQNEAQ (reference sequence). The CDR3 length is 15 residues. CDR3 DNA: TGTGCCAGCAGCTTAGTCACGGGTTTGGTATCGGAACTGTTTTTT. Translating it yields CASSLVTGLVSELFF.

The chain carries TRBV7-2 and TRBJ1-1; 9 bases agree with TRBD1. Germline CDR1 reads SGHTA; CDR2 reads FQGNSA. The length of the CDR3 is 16 residues. V gave up 6 bases and J gave up 0 bases; unmatched junction bases: 8. This chain's CDR3 is CASSFDRGWVNTEAFF. The CDR3 coding sequence is TGTGCCAGCAGTTTCGACAGGGGGTGGGTGAACACTGAAGCTTTCTTT.

The chain employs TRBV19 and TRBJ1-6, with D possibly TRBD1 on 5 matching bases. Germline-derived CDR1 and CDR2 are LNHDA and SQIVND (reference sequence). This CDR3 spans 15 amino acids. Trimming removed 4 bases at V and 7 bases at J, with 14 bases between. CDR3: CASSTQGDINSPLHF. In DNA form, the CDR3 reads TGTGCCAGTAGTACCCAGGGAGATATCAATTCACCCCTCCACTTT.

This sequence joins TRBV11-3 and TRBJ1-5, with TRBD1 identical over 7 bases. This CDR3 is 14 amino acids long. CDR1 and CDR2 from the germline V gene are SGHNT and YENEEA. The V segment lost 5 bases and the J segment 4 bases; nucleotides outside the gene matches: 5. The CDR3 is CASSVGTENQPQHF. The CDR3 DNA reads as TGTGCCAGCAGCGTGGGGACAGAGAATCAGCCCCAGCATTTT.

The rearrangement joins TRBV7-9 to TRBJ1-2; 10 bases are a match to TRBD1. CDR1 is SEHNR and CDR2 is FQNEAQ in the germline V gene (reference sequence). The CDR3 extends over 15 amino acids. The V segment lost 8 bases and the J segment 4 bases; nucleotides outside the gene matches: 10. The CDR3 is CASANFRDRGYGYTF. The DNA for the CDR3 is TGTGCCAGCGCGAACTTCCGGGACAGGGGCTATGGCTACACCTTC.

The chain joins TRBV5-1 to TRBJ1-2; 8 positions agree with TRBD1. Germline CDR1 reads SGHRS; CDR2 reads YFSETQ. J was trimmed by 4 bases and V by 0 bases; bases with no gene match: 5. This CDR3 has 15 amino acids. The CDR3 coding sequence is TGCGCCAGCAGCTTGGTAGACAGGGGAGGCTATGGCTACACCTTC. This gives the protein CASSLVDRGGYGYTF. Drawing the rest from reference TRBV5-1 and TRBJ1-2, the complete variable domain is KAGVTQTPRYLIKTRGQQVTLSCSPISGHRSVSWYQQTPGQGLQFLFEYFSETQRNKGNFPGRFSGRQFSNSRSEMNVSTLELGDSALYLCASSLVDRGGYGYTFGSGTRLTVV.

V gene TRBV7-9 combines with J gene TRBJ2-7; 8 nucleotides agree with TRBD2. Germline CDR1 reads SEHNR; CDR2 reads FQNEAQ (reference sequence). The CDR3 extends over 15 amino acids. The V gene end was trimmed by 3 bases and the J gene end by 2 bases; junction bases not matched to a gene: 6. CDR3 amino acids: CASSFWAGGAYEQYF. The CDR3, as DNA: TGTGCCAGCAGCTTTTGGGCGGGGGGTGCCTACGAGCAGTACTTC.

This clone was recorded once. The V call is TRBV9, the J call TRBJ1-1; the D is unclear. The V and J ends lost 0 bases and 4 bases respectively, with 13 bases between them. The CDR3 is 15 residues long. Germline assignment: CDR1 SGDLS and CDR2 YYNGEE. CDR3 sequence reads: CASSVVSGRFTEAFF. The CDR3 DNA sequence: TGTGCCAGCAGCGTAGTTTCGGGGAGGTTCACTGAAGCTTTCTTT.

CDR3 sequence: CASSAQGAGTEAFF. Here the CDR3 DNA reads TGTGCCAGCAGCGCCCAGGGGGCGGGTACTGAAGCTTTCTTT. V and J are TRBV7-3 and TRBJ1-1, with 8 nucleotides matching TRBD1. Per germline, CDR1 SGHTA and CDR2 FQGTGA. The V gene end was trimmed by 5 bases and the J gene end by 5 bases; junction bases not matched to a gene: 7. This CDR3 contains 14 residues.

The chain is built from TRBV6-5 and TRBJ2-3; 7 nucleotides agree with TRBD1. This CDR3 contains 16 residues. The ends lost 0 bases at V and 4 bases at J; junction bases unmatched: 7. The germline gives CDR1 MNHEY, CDR2 SVGAGI. The CDR3 DNA sequence: TGTGCCAGCAGTTACTCGTCACAGGGGATGTCAGATACGCAGTATTTT. Translation gives CASSYSSQGMSDTQYF.

This chain uses TRBV7-2 with TRBJ1-1, with D uncertain. The CDR3 runs 13 residues. V was pared by 5 bases and J by 4 bases, with 11 bases between. Looked up from germline, CDR1 is SGHTA and CDR2 is FQGNSA. The DNA of the CDR3 is TGTGCCAGCAGCCGAAGCCGGAGCACTGAAGCTTTCTTT. Translating gives CASSRSRSTEAFF.

The chain recombines TRBV6-5 with TRBJ2-3, with 8 bases lining up with TRBD2. This CDR3 contains 15 residues. CDR1 MNHEY and CDR2 SVGAGI come from the germline V gene. The V gene end was trimmed by 10 bases and the J gene end by 0 bases; junction bases not matched to a gene: 9. The CDR3 bases are TGTGCCACCCAACGCGAGCGGGGGAGCACAGATACGCAGTATTTT. Protein product: CATQRERGSTDTQYF.

V is TRBV30 and J is TRBJ2-5; D not certain. CDR3 length equals 14 residues. V lost 2 bases and J 5 bases, leaving 15 bases between the germline ends. Germline CDR1 is GTSNPN and CDR2 is SVGIG (reference sequence). This CDR3 is CAWSPAPHSETQYF. The DNA of the CDR3 is TGTGCCTGGAGTCCAGCGCCTCACTCCGAGACCCAGTACTTC.